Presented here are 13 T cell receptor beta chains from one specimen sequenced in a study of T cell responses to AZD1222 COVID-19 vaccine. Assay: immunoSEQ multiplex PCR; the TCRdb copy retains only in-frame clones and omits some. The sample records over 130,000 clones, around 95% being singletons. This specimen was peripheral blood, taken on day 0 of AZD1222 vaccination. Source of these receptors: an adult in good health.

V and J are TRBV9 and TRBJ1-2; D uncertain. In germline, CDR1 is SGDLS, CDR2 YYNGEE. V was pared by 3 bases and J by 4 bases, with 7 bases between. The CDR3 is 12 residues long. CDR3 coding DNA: TGTGCCAGCAGCGGACTAATCTATGGCTACACCTTC. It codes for CASSGLIYGYTF.

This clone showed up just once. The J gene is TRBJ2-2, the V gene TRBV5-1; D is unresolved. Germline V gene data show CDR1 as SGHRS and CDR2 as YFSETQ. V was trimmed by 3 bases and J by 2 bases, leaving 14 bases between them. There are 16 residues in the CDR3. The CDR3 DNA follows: TGCGCCAGCAGCTCGTCCGACTTGGGTAACACCGGGGAGCTGTTTTTT. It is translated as CASSSSDLGNTGELFF.

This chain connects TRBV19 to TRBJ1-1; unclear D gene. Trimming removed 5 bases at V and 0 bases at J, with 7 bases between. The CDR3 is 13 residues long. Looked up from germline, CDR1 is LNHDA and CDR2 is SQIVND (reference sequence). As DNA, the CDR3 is TGTGCCAGTAGTCCGAGATTGAACACTGAAGCTTTCTTT. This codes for CASSPRLNTEAFF.

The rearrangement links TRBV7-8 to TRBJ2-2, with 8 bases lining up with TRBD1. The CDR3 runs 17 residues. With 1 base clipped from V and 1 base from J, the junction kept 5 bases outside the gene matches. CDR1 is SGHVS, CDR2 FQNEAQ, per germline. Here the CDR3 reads CASSLDGQGMNTGELFF. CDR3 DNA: TGTGCCAGCAGCTTAGATGGACAGGGCATGAACACCGGGGAGCTGTTTTTT.

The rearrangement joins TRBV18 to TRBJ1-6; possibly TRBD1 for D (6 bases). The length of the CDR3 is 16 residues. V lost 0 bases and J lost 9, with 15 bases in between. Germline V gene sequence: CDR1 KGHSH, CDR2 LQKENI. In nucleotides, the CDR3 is TGTGCCAGCTCACCACCAGGTTCCGGGGGCAGTTCACCCCTCCACTTT. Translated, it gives CASSPPGSGGSSPLHF.

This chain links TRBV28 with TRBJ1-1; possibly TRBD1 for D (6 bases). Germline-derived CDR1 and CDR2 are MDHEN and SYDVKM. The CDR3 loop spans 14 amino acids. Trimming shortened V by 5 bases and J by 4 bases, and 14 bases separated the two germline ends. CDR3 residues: CASSGAQGSTEAFF. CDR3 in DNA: TGTGCCAGCAGTGGCGCACAGGGAAGCACTGAAGCTTTCTTT.

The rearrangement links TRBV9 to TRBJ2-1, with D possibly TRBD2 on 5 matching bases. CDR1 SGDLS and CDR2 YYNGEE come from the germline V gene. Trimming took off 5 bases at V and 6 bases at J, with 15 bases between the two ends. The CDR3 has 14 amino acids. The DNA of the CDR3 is TGTGCCAGCAGTTCCAGCGGCGGTGGCAATGAGCAGTTCTTC. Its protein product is CASSSSGGGNEQFF.

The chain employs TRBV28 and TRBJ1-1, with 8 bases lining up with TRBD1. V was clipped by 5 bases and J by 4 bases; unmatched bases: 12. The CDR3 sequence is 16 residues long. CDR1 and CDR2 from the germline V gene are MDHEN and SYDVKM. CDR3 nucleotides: TGTGCCAGCAGTCCACCGGACAGGGTTTTCGGCACTGAAGCTTTCTTT. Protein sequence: CASSPPDRVFGTEAFF.

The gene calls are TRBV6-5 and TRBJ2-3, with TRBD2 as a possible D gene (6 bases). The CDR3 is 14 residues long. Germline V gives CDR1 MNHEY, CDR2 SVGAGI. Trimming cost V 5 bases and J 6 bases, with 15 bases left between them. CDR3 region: CASSPRSGRDTQYF. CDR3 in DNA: TGTGCCAGCAGTCCACGTAGCGGCAGGGATACGCAGTATTTT.

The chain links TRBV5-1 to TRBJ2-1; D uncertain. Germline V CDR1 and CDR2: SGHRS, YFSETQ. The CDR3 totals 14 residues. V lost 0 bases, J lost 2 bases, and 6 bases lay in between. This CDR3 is CASSLVTPYNEQFF. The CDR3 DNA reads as TGCGCCAGCAGCTTGGTCACCCCCTACAATGAGCAGTTCTTC. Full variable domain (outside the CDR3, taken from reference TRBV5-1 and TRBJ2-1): KAGVTQTPRYLIKTRGQQVTLSCSPISGHRSVSWYQQTPGQGLQFLFEYFSETQRNKGNFPGRFSGRQFSNSRSEMNVSTLELGDSALYLCASSLVTPYNEQFFGPGTRLTVL.

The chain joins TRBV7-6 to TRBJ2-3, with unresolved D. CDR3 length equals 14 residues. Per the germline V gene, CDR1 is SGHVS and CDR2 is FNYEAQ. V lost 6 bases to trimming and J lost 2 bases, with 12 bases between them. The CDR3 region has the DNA TGTGCCAGCAGTTCTAGTGCACTCACAGATACGCAGTATTTT. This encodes CASSSSALTDTQYF.

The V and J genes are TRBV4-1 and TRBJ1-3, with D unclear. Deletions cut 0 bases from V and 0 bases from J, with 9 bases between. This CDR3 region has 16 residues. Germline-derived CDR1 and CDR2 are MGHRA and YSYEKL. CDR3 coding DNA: TGCGCCAGCAGCCAAGAACACACACTCTCTGGAAACACCATATATTTT. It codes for CASSQEHTLSGNTIYF.

This CDR3 reads CASSSLPTDTQYF. As DNA, the CDR3 is TGCGCCAGCAGCTCCCTACCCACAGATACGCAGTATTTT. The rearrangement links TRBV5-1 to TRBJ2-3; D gene unclear. The CDR3 runs to 13 residues. Between the trimmed V and J ends, which lost 3 bases and 2 bases, there was a span of 7 bases. Germline V lookup: CDR1 SGHRS, CDR2 YFSETQ.